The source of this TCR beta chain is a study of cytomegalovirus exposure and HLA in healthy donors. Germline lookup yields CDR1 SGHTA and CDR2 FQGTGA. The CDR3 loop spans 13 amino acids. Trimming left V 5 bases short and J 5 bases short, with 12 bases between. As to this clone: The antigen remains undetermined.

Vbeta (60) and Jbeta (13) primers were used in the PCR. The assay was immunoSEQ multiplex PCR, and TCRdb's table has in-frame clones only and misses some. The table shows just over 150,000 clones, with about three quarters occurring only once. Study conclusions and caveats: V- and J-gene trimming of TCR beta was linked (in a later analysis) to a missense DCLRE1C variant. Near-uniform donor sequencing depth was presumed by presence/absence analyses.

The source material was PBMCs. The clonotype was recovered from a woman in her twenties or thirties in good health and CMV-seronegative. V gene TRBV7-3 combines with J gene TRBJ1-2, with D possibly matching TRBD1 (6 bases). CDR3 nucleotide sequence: TGTGCCAGCAGCCTACAGGGAGGGTATGGCTACACCTTC. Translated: CASSLQGGYGYTF.